These T cell receptor beta chains were read from a single sample in a study of T cell responses to AZD1222 COVID-19 vaccine. TCRdb's table, derived via immunoSEQ multiplex PCR, lists solely in-frame clones and lacks some. The sample carries around 99,000 clones, 70% to 90% recorded once. The material was peripheral blood, obtained 28 days after the second AZD1222 dose. Receptors originate from an adult who received the AZD1222 COVID-19 vaccine. Each CDR3 is given with its conserved first and last residue. Each record gives: D gene, J gene, V gene, clone size, CDR3 DNA, CDR3 protein. The D gene is left open where the match is weak. Clone size appears in some rows only: once, few, many, or a class for an expanded clone.

D gene: NA
J gene: TRBJ1-1
V gene: TRBV18
clone size: NA
CDR3 DNA: TGTGCCAGCTCACCAGCTGGGACGCCGAACACTGAAGCTTTCTTT
CDR3 protein: CASSPAGTPNTEAFF

D gene: NA
J gene: TRBJ1-1
V gene: TRBV28
clone size: NA
CDR3 DNA: TGTGCCAGCAGTTATAGGGGGGTTTTGAACACTGAAGCTTTCTTT
CDR3 protein: CASSYRGVLNTEAFF

D gene: NA
J gene: TRBJ2-3
V gene: TRBV5-1
clone size: NA
CDR3 DNA: TGCGCCAGCAGCTTGGGGGGGCCGACAGATACGCAGTATTTT
CDR3 protein: CASSLGGPTDTQYF

D gene: NA
J gene: TRBJ2-7
V gene: TRBV29-1
clone size: few
CDR3 DNA: TGCAGCGTTGAAAAAGGGGATGGCTACGAGCAGTACTTC
CDR3 protein: CSVEKGDGYEQYF

D gene: TRBD1
J gene: TRBJ1-1
V gene: TRBV4-1
clone size: NA
CDR3 DNA: TGCGCCAGCAGCCACCTGACAGGGATGAACACTGAAGCTTTCTTT
CDR3 protein: CASSHLTGMNTEAFF

D gene: NA
J gene: TRBJ2-7
V gene: TRBV9
clone size: NA
CDR3 DNA: TGTGCCAGCAGCGTGAGTGGAGGGGCACACTACGAGCAGTACTTC
CDR3 protein: CASSVSGGAHYEQYF

D gene: NA
J gene: TRBJ1-4
V gene: TRBV5-4
clone size: once
CDR3 DNA: TGTGCCAGCAGGGACAGCTTGAATAATGAAAAACTGTTTTTT
CDR3 protein: CASRDSLNNEKLFF

D gene: TRBD1
J gene: TRBJ2-5
V gene: TRBV5-1
clone size: NA
CDR3 DNA: TGCGCCAGCAGCTTCGACAGGGGGCCGGGGGAGACCCAGTACTTC
CDR3 protein: CASSFDRGPGETQYF

D gene: NA
J gene: TRBJ1-5
V gene: TRBV7-8
clone size: NA
CDR3 DNA: TGTGCCAGCAGCCCAGGAGGGGGGCCCCAGCATTTT
CDR3 protein: CASSPGGGPQHF

D gene: NA
J gene: TRBJ2-1
V gene: TRBV18
clone size: NA
CDR3 DNA: TGTGCCAGCTCACCGGAGGGGAGCACTATTGGGGATGAGCAGTTCTTC
CDR3 protein: CASSPEGSTIGDEQFF

D gene: NA
J gene: TRBJ2-7
V gene: TRBV7-9
clone size: NA
CDR3 DNA: TGTGCCAGCAGCTTTGCAGGGACCGAGCAGTACTTC
CDR3 protein: CASSFAGTEQYF

D gene: NA
J gene: TRBJ1-2
V gene: TRBV3-1/TRBV3-2
clone size: NA
CDR3 DNA: TGTGCCAGCAGCCAAGATCGAGAGGGCAGCCGCGCCTTC
CDR3 protein: CASSQDREGSRAF

D gene: NA
J gene: TRBJ2-1
V gene: TRBV2
clone size: NA
CDR3 DNA: TGTGCCAGCAGTGAAGGAATTATTGAGCAGTTCTTC
CDR3 protein: CASSEGIIEQFF

D gene: NA
J gene: TRBJ2-7
V gene: TRBV29-1
clone size: NA
CDR3 DNA: TGCAGCGTTGAGTGGGACGGGGGCCGGGGGTACGAGCAGTACTTC
CDR3 protein: CSVEWDGGRGYEQYF

D gene: NA
J gene: TRBJ2-5
V gene: TRBV5-3
clone size: NA
CDR3 DNA: TGTGCCAGAAGCTTGGAGGGGGAGGGGGAGACCCAGTACTTC
CDR3 protein: CARSLEGEGETQYF

D gene: NA
J gene: TRBJ1-6
V gene: TRBV7-9
clone size: few
CDR3 DNA: TGTGCCAGCGGTGGGGGAATGGCACCCCTCCACTTT
CDR3 protein: CASGGGMAPLHF

D gene: TRBD2
J gene: TRBJ2-2
V gene: TRBV19
clone size: NA
CDR3 DNA: TGTGCCAGTACTCCGGGGGGGTTCACCGGGGAGCTGTTTTTT
CDR3 protein: CASTPGGFTGELFF

D gene: NA
J gene: TRBJ2-3
V gene: TRBV4-1
clone size: NA
CDR3 DNA: TGCGCCAGCAGGGTCGCGGCGGCGGGCCCAGATACGCAGTATTTT
CDR3 protein: CASRVAAAGPDTQYF

D gene: NA
J gene: TRBJ2-7
V gene: TRBV3-1/TRBV3-2
clone size: NA
CDR3 DNA: TGTGCCAGCAGCCAAGATATTGGGGGTTACGAGCAGTACTTC
CDR3 protein: CASSQDIGGYEQYF

D gene: TRBD2
J gene: TRBJ2-7
V gene: TRBV7-9
clone size: once
CDR3 DNA: TGTGCCAGCAGTCGCGGGAGCTACGAGCAGTACTTC
CDR3 protein: CASSRGSYEQYF

D gene: NA
J gene: TRBJ1-5
V gene: TRBV24-1
clone size: NA
CDR3 DNA: TGTGCCACCAGTGGGGGGGGAAGCAATCAGCCCCAGCATTTT
CDR3 protein: CATSGGGSNQPQHF